A single sample gave rise to the 32 T cell receptor beta chains below, sequenced in a study of naive and memory T cell subsets. Both TRBC1 and TRBC2 were covered by a beta constant-region primer of two equimolar oligonucleotides. TCRdb passed the UMI-ligation and nested PCR reads through MiXCR, listing each CDR3 protein once. This table holds about 150,000 distinct CDR3 sequences, about 18% found once. Sequenced material: naive CD4+ T cells from blood. These receptors all come from a human donor in good health.

The chain joins TRBV12-3 or TRBV12-4 to TRBJ1-5, with unresolved D. V lost 3 bases, J lost 2 bases, and 8 bases lay in between. This CDR3 is 14 amino acids long. The CDR3 region has the DNA TGTGCCAGCAGTTTTCTGCAGGGCAATCAGCCCCAGCATTTT. Amino acids: CASSFLQGNQPQHF.

V gene TRBV11-2 combines with J gene TRBJ1-5, with 8 bases that match TRBD1. The CDR3 contains 17 residues. Germline assignment: CDR1 SGHAT and CDR2 FQNNGV. V lost 4 bases and J lost 0; bases outside the gene matches: 8. The CDR3 DNA is TGTGCCAGCAGCTCCGGGACAGGCACTTATAGCAATCAGCCCCAGCATTTT. Its translation is CASSSGTGTYSNQPQHF.

The rearrangement links TRBV18 to TRBJ1-1; 8 bases line up with TRBD1. V shed 7 bases and J 8 bases; nucleotides not matched to a gene: 12. The CDR3 has 14 residues. CDR1 and CDR2 (germline): KGHSH, LQKENI. CDR3 in amino acids: CASCPDRVFPEAFF. The DNA for the CDR3 is TGTGCCAGCTGTCCGGACAGGGTCTTTCCCGAAGCTTTCTTT.

This clonotype was recorded a few times. The chain has TRBV7-9 and TRBJ1-6; 7 bases match TRBD1. There are 15 residues in the CDR3. Germline V gene sequence: CDR1 SEHNR, CDR2 FQNEAQ (reference sequence). Unmatched junction bases numbered 11, after V lost 4 bases and J lost 11 bases. The CDR3 nucleotides read TGTGCCAGCAGCTCAGGTGGAGGGGGCATGACACCCCTCCACTTT. It translates to CASSSGGGGMTPLHF.

The chain has TRBV4-2 and TRBJ2-1; TRBD2 matches at 7 bases. Germline CDR1 LGHNA, CDR2 YNFKEQ. The CDR3 is 16 amino acids. V shed 2 bases and J 6 bases; nucleotides not matched to a gene: 10. CDR3 sequence: CASSQLPLAAGNEQFF. CDR3 in DNA: TGTGCCAGCAGCCAACTCCCCCTAGCGGCCGGCAATGAGCAGTTCTTC.

This clonotype occurred a few times. The chain joins TRBV7-3 to TRBJ2-2, with a possible D match to TRBD1 (5 bases). The CDR3 has 16 amino acids. The V end lost 5 bases, the J end lost 8 bases, and 21 bases lay between the germline ends. Per germline, CDR1 SGHTA and CDR2 FQGTGA. The CDR3 DNA is TGTGCCAGCAGCCAAGATGGGCGTGGGGCACCGGGGGAGCTGTTTTTT. It translates to CASSQDGRGAPGELFF.

There are a few counts of this clonotype. The chain employs TRBV11-2 and TRBJ2-1; maybe TRBD2 (5 bases). V lost 4 bases, J lost 1 base, and 11 bases lay in between. Germline CDR1 is SGHAT and CDR2 is FQNNGV. The CDR3 runs to 15 residues. The CDR3 protein is CASSSLAQSYNEQFF. The CDR3, as DNA: TGTGCCAGCAGCTCTCTAGCCCAATCCTACAATGAGCAGTTCTTC.

This clonotype turned up a few times. This rearrangement joins TRBV10-3 to TRBJ2-3; D assignment may be TRBD1 or TRBD2 (5 bases each). Germline V CDR1 and CDR2: ENHRY, SYGVKD. The CDR3 has 16 amino acids. The germline V and J ends were trimmed by 6 bases and 4 bases, with 20 bases remaining between them. The CDR3 here is CAIRAGTRGAADTQYF. The CDR3, as DNA: TGTGCCATCAGAGCCGGGACGCGTGGGGCCGCAGATACGCAGTATTTT.

The genes are TRBV28 and TRBJ2-2, with D unclear. The germline CDR1 and CDR2 sequences are MDHEN and SYDVKM. The CDR3 has 15 residues. V was cut by 6 bases and J by 0 bases, with 11 bases left in between. The CDR3 DNA follows: TGTGCCAGCAGGCCTAACGGCGCGAACACCGGGGAGCTGTTTTTT. Encoded protein: CASRPNGANTGELFF.

V gene TRBV12-3 or TRBV12-4 combines with J gene TRBJ2-7; tentatively, D is TRBD2 (6 bases). The CDR3 contains 14 residues. Between the trimmed V and J ends, which lost 6 bases and 6 bases, there was a span of 18 bases. CDR3: CASSPRPTSFEQYF. The CDR3 DNA reads TGTGCCAGCAGCCCGCGACCCACTAGCTTCGAGCAGTACTTC.

This clonotype showed up just a few times. Written as DNA, the CDR3 is TGTGCCAGCAGCGTGGGGCTCCTCGGGGGAGCTTTCTTT. As protein: CASSVGLLGGAFF. The rearrangement links TRBV9 to TRBJ1-1, with D perhaps matching TRBD1 (5 bases). CDR3 length equals 13 residues. V was clipped by 2 bases and J by 10 bases, with 15 bases between them. Germline V gene lookup returns CDR1 SGDLS and CDR2 YYNGEE. Drawing the rest from reference TRBV9 and TRBJ1-1, the complete variable domain is DSGVTQTPKHLITATGQRVTLRCSPRSGDLSVYWYQQSLDQGLQFLIQYYNGEERAKGNILERFSAQQFPDLHSELNLSSLELGDSALYFCASSVGLLGGAFFGQGTRLTVV.

This chain links TRBV6-5 with TRBJ2-5; D is unclear. With 7 bases removed from V and 1 base from J, the gap between germline ends came to 16 bases. The CDR3 spans 15 residues. Looked up from germline, CDR1 is MNHEY and CDR2 is SVGAGI. The chain's CDR3 is CASTLTGRFQETQYF. The DNA for the CDR3 is TGTGCCAGCACCCTAACCGGACGGTTCCAAGAGACCCAGTACTTC.

The rearrangement uses TRBV9 and TRBJ2-3, with D possibly being TRBD1 or TRBD2 (5 bases each). The CDR3 has 15 amino acids. Germline lookup yields CDR1 SGDLS and CDR2 YYNGEE. V was clipped by 6 bases and J by 4 bases, with 18 bases between them. The CDR3: CASKPGPPQADTQYF. In DNA form, the CDR3 reads TGTGCCAGCAAACCGGGACCCCCCCAGGCAGATACGCAGTATTTT. The variable domain in full, completed from reference TRBV9 and TRBJ2-3, reads DSGVTQTPKHLITATGQRVTLRCSPRSGDLSVYWYQQSLDQGLQFLIQYYNGEERAKGNILERFSAQQFPDLHSELNLSSLELGDSALYFCASKPGPPQADTQYFGPGTRLTVL.

The chain employs TRBV5-1 and TRBJ2-7; 10 bases line up with TRBD2. Losses at the gene ends were 0 bases for V and 7 bases for J; bases not matched to a gene: 4. CDR3 length: 14 residues. The germline V gene encodes CDR1 SGHRS and CDR2 YFSETQ. The CDR3 spells CASSLGLAGEEQYF. Written as DNA, the CDR3 is TGCGCCAGCAGCTTGGGGCTAGCGGGAGAGGAGCAGTACTTC.

V and J are TRBV29-1 and TRBJ2-7; D gene ambiguous. The CDR3 is 13 residues long. Trimming pared 5 bases from V and 2 bases from J, leaving 13 bases between. In germline, CDR1 is SQVTM, CDR2 ANQGSEA. The CDR3 region is CSVMGRLTYEQYF. In DNA form, the CDR3 reads TGCAGCGTTATGGGCCGCCTAACCTACGAGCAGTACTTC.

This chain links TRBV29-1 with TRBJ2-1, with D possibly matching TRBD2 (6 bases). The CDR3 runs to 14 residues. CDR1 and CDR2 (germline): SQVTM, ANQGSEA. V gave up 7 bases and J gave up 5 bases, with 18 bases separating them. The CDR3 here is CSGLAGMNDNEQFF. In DNA form, the CDR3 reads TGCAGCGGGTTGGCGGGAATGAATGACAATGAGCAGTTCTTC.

The chain links TRBV7-6 to TRBJ2-1; D is possibly TRBD1 or TRBD2 (6 bases each). This CDR3 has 14 amino acids. V gave up 5 bases and J gave up 7 bases, with 15 bases separating them. CDR1 and CDR2 from the germline V gene are SGHVS and FNYEAQ. The CDR3 DNA reads as TGTGCCAGCAGCAATTCTAGGGGGGCGAATGAGCAGTTCTTC. Translation gives CASSNSRGANEQFF.

This clonotype has a handful of counts. This rearrangement joins TRBV12-3 or TRBV12-4 to TRBJ2-7, with 8 bases fitting TRBD1. The CDR3 is made up of 15 amino acids. Trimming at V came to 5 bases and at J to 0 bases, leaving 6 bases not matched to a gene. In nucleotides, the CDR3 is TGTGCCAGCAGTCGAGGGACAGGCAACTCCTACGAGCAGTACTTC. Its translation: CASSRGTGNSYEQYF.

This chain uses TRBV6-2 or TRBV6-3 with TRBJ2-7; 7 bases line up with TRBD2. From germline, CDR1 is MNHEY and CDR2 SVGEGT. The V segment lost 8 bases and the J segment 0 bases; nucleotides outside the gene matches: 7. The CDR3 loop spans 14 amino acids. Written as DNA, the CDR3 is TGTGCCAGCCGACGGGGCGGGAGCTCCTACGAGCAGTACTTC. It encodes CASRRGGSSYEQYF.

This chain uses TRBV5-4 with TRBJ2-5; tentative D call: TRBD1 (5 bases). The CDR3 length is 14 residues. CDR1 and CDR2 from the germline V gene are SGHNT and YYREEE (reference sequence). The ends were cut back, 1 base at V and 5 bases at J, with 12 bases in the middle. The CDR3 DNA reads TGTGCCAGCAGCTTGAAACAGGTTGGGGAGACCCAGTACTTC. Translation: CASSLKQVGETQYF. The complete variable domain, with remaining parts taken from reference TRBV5-4 and TRBJ2-5, reads ETGVTQSPTHLIKTRGQQVTLRCSSQSGHNTVSWYQQALGQGPQFIFQYYREEENGRGNFPPRFSGLQFPNYSSELNVNALELDDSALYLCASSLKQVGETQYFGPGTRLLVL.

The chain recombines TRBV5-1 with TRBJ2-5, with D perhaps given as TRBD1 or TRBD2 (5 bases each). This CDR3 is 15 amino acids long. Germline CDR1 and CDR2: SGHRS and YFSETQ. V was trimmed by 2 bases and J by 3 bases, leaving 14 bases between them. CDR3 sequence (DNA): TGCGCCAGCAGCTTATCAGGGTTGAGGGAAGAGACCCAGTACTTC. Protein: CASSLSGLREETQYF.

The rearrangement uses TRBV6-5 and TRBJ2-4; D not resolved. The CDR3 runs 14 residues. Trimming shortened V by 5 bases and J by 6 bases, and 14 bases separated the two germline ends. Germline lookup yields CDR1 MNHEY and CDR2 SVGAGI. The CDR3 sequence: CASSRGPRINIQYF. CDR3 bases: TGTGCCAGCAGTCGTGGCCCCCGGATAAACATTCAGTACTTC.

V usage is TRBV4-1 and J usage is TRBJ2-1; TRBD2 is a possible D gene (5 bases). Germline CDR1 MGHRA, CDR2 YSYEKL. The V end was cut by 3 bases, the J end by 10 bases, with 22 bases between. CDR3 length: 16 amino acids. The CDR3 DNA follows: TGCGCCAGCAGCCAGAGCGGACCAGCAACGGAAAGGGAGCAGTTCTTC. This gives the protein CASSQSGPATEREQFF.

The chain couples TRBV20-1 to TRBJ2-7, with 13 bases aligning to TRBD2. The V gene's germline CDR1 is DFQATT and CDR2 SNEGSKA (reference sequence). This CDR3 contains 15 residues. J was trimmed by 7 bases and V by 0 bases; bases with no gene match: 6. The CDR3 protein is CSARDGLAGVFEQYF. The DNA for the CDR3 is TGCAGTGCTAGAGATGGACTAGCGGGAGTATTTGAGCAGTACTTC.

This clonotype was seen a handful of times. The chain links TRBV5-4 to TRBJ2-1; D gene ambiguous. Trimming left V 4 bases short and J 5 bases short, with 16 bases between. CDR1 SGHNT and CDR2 YYREEE come from the germline V gene (reference sequence). The CDR3 consists of 15 residues. The CDR3 nucleotides read TGTGCCAGCAGCGTTATAACACTCCAAAACAATGAGCAGTTCTTC. The encoded protein is CASSVITLQNNEQFF.

Only a few counts were recorded for this clonotype. The chain carries TRBV5-1 and TRBJ2-1; possible D gene TRBD2, 6 bases. The CDR3 length is 15 residues. V lost 6 bases and J 7 bases, leaving 20 bases between the germline ends. Germline-derived CDR1 and CDR2 are SGHRS and YFSETQ. CDR3 loop: CASKGETSRYNEQFF. CDR3 nucleotide sequence: TGCGCCAGCAAAGGGGAGACTAGTAGATATAATGAGCAGTTCTTC.

This clonotype was seen only a few times. The V gene is TRBV7-2, the J gene TRBJ2-3; 13 positions match TRBD2. Germline values: CDR1 SGHTA, CDR2 FQGNSA. The CDR3 has 17 amino acids. V lost 3 bases, J lost 6 bases, and 9 bases stayed unmatched. The CDR3 loop is CASSLAPGLAGADTQYF. CDR3 DNA: TGTGCCAGCAGCTTGGCCCCCGGACTAGCGGGAGCCGATACGCAGTATTTT.

The chain employs TRBV25-1 and TRBJ2-5, with unresolved D. Trimming removed 0 bases from V and 1 base from J, with 9 bases in between. The germline gives CDR1 MGHDK, CDR2 SYGVNS. The CDR3 runs 15 residues. CDR3 sequence: CASSEYRPIQETQYF. DNA of the CDR3: TGTGCCAGCAGTGAATATCGTCCGATCCAAGAGACCCAGTACTTC.

The rearrangement uses TRBV4-1 and TRBJ1-5, with 9 bases fitting TRBD1. The CDR3 consists of 18 residues. J gave up 2 bases and V 0 bases, and 8 bases lay outside the gene matches. Germline V gene lookup returns CDR1 MGHRA and CDR2 YSYEKL. The DNA for the CDR3 is TGCGCCAGCAGCCAAGAGGGGACAGGGTTTATGGGCAATCAGCCCCAGCATTTT. Protein sequence: CASSQEGTGFMGNQPQHF.

This clonotype was seen at least ten times. This chain joins TRBV6-5 and TRBJ2-1; D not certain. V lost 6 bases and J lost 2, with 5 bases in between. Germline-derived CDR1 and CDR2 are MNHEY and SVGAGI. CDR3 length equals 12 residues. Here the CDR3 reads CASRGTYNEQFF. The CDR3, as DNA: TGTGCCAGCAGAGGGACCTACAATGAGCAGTTCTTC.

This clonotype was observed a handful of times. This chain connects TRBV12-3 or TRBV12-4 to TRBJ2-1; D gene uncertain. The ends were cut back, 4 bases at V and 7 bases at J, with 11 bases in the middle. This CDR3 spans 13 amino acids. The CDR3, as DNA: TGTGCCAGCAGTTGGAACAAAGAAAATGAGCAGTTCTTC. It yields the protein CASSWNKENEQFF.

This clonotype was picked up many times. The genes are TRBV6-4 and TRBJ2-1; the D gene is possibly TRBD2 (6 bases). The CDR3 runs to 14 residues. The V and J ends lost 2 bases and 6 bases respectively, with 11 bases between them. Germline values: CDR1 MRHNA, CDR2 SNTAGT. CDR3 sequence: CASSDHAGTNEQFF. The CDR3 region has the DNA TGTGCCAGCAGTGACCATGCGGGAACCAATGAGCAGTTCTTC.